This entry lists 17 T cell receptor beta chains sequenced from one sample in a study of blood T cell repertoires in COVID-19. TCRdb's table, derived via immunoSEQ multiplex PCR, lists solely in-frame clones and lacks some. The sample carries approximately 150,000 clones, about nine tenths recorded once. Sequences were obtained from peripheral blood. The receptor set was obtained from an older woman who had recovered from COVID-19.

The chain joins TRBV29-1 to TRBJ1-1, with D hard to call. Germline V gene lookup returns CDR1 SQVTM and CDR2 ANQGSEA. This CDR3 is 11 amino acids long. The ends were cut back, 5 bases at V and 4 bases at J, with 8 bases in the middle. This chain's CDR3 is CSVRGSTEAFF. The CDR3 DNA reads TGCAGCGTTCGTGGGAGCACTGAAGCTTTCTTT.

This chain links TRBV13 with TRBJ2-7; 9 bases match TRBD2. Germline V gene sequence: CDR1 PRHDT, CDR2 FYEKMQ (reference sequence). The trim removed 0 bases at V and 7 bases at J, leaving 4 bases unmatched. This CDR3 has 14 residues. CDR3 nucleotides: TGTGCCAGCAGCTTAGGTGGACTAGCGATGGAGCAGTACTTC. It specifies CASSLGGLAMEQYF.

The chain recombines TRBV23-1 with TRBJ2-7; D is unclear. TRBV23-1 is annotated as an ORF whose role is uncertain. Between the trimmed V and J ends, which lost 8 bases and 1 base, there was a span of 12 bases. The CDR3 sequence is 13 residues long. CDR3 nucleotide sequence: TGCGCCAGCCCCAAGCCTCCGTCCTACGAGCAGTACTTC. This gives the protein CASPKPPSYEQYF.

The chain couples TRBV4-3 to TRBJ2-1, with 8 bases lining up with TRBD2. This CDR3 spans 15 amino acids. CDR1 is LGHNA, CDR2 YSLEER, per germline. After removal of 0 bases from V and 7 bases from J, the junction contained 5 bases not matched to a gene. The CDR3 DNA sequence: TGCGCCAGCAGCCAAGACGCGGGGGGAGGGAATGAGCAGTTCTTC. Translated, it gives CASSQDAGGGNEQFF.

This chain uses TRBV9 with TRBJ2-7; TRBD2 might be the D (6 bases). The CDR3 runs to 16 residues. The V and J ends lost 4 bases and 3 bases respectively, with 20 bases between them. Germline V CDR1 and CDR2: SGDLS, YYNGEE. The CDR3 region is CASSPQDYLTNYEQYF. CDR3 DNA sequence: TGTGCCAGCAGCCCCCAGGACTATTTGACTAACTACGAGCAGTACTTC. Supplemented by reference TRBV9 and TRBJ2-7, the full variable domain reads DSGVTQTPKHLITATGQRVTLRCSPRSGDLSVYWYQQSLDQGLQFLIQYYNGEERAKGNILERFSAQQFPDLHSELNLSSLELGDSALYFCASSPQDYLTNYEQYFGPGTRLTVT.

The chain couples TRBV5-1 to TRBJ1-2; no clear D. V was trimmed by 4 bases and J by 1 base, leaving 14 bases between them. The CDR3 is 15 residues long. Germline values: CDR1 SGHRS, CDR2 YFSETQ. CDR3 residues: CASSRGQPLNYGYTF. CDR3 nucleotides: TGCGCCAGCAGCCGAGGCCAGCCACTTAACTATGGCTACACCTTC.

The genes are TRBV6-5 and TRBJ1-5; 7 positions agree with TRBD1. Germline V gene sequence: CDR1 MNHEY, CDR2 SVGAGI. V dropped 0 bases and J dropped 8; count of bases not matched to a gene: 10. This CDR3 spans 16 amino acids. CDR3 protein: CASSYSSTGVAEPQHF. Here the CDR3 DNA reads TGTGCCAGCAGTTACTCGAGCACAGGGGTGGCAGAGCCCCAGCATTTT.

The chain recombines TRBV5-1 with TRBJ1-5; TRBD1 might be the D (5 bases). Trimming removed 4 bases from V and 7 bases from J, with 15 bases in between. CDR3 size: 14 residues. In germline, CDR1 is SGHRS, CDR2 YFSETQ. CDR3 sequence reads: CASSLESGTQPQHF. The CDR3 bases are TGCGCCAGCAGCCTGGAGAGCGGGACCCAGCCCCAGCATTTT.

The chain combines TRBV3-1 (or the pseudogene TRBV3-2) with TRBJ2-7; 11 bases match TRBD2. J gave up 7 bases and V 0 bases, and 8 bases lay outside the gene matches. Germline V gene lookup returns CDR1 LGHDT and CDR2 YNNKEL (reference sequence). This CDR3 has 16 amino acids. The chain's CDR3 is CASSQETSGDPKEQYF. In DNA form, the CDR3 reads TGTGCCAGCAGCCAAGAGACTAGCGGGGACCCGAAGGAGCAGTACTTC.

This clone was counted once. The gene calls are TRBV24-1 and TRBJ1-1; D is unclear. The CDR3 covers 19 residues. CDR1 is KGHDR, CDR2 SFDVKD, per germline. Trimming took 4 bases from V and 1 from J, leaving 24 bases between them. Here the CDR3 reads CATSDPSGRQAFSNTEAFF. Written as DNA, the CDR3 is TGTGCCACCAGTGACCCGAGTGGGCGCCAGGCCTTTTCGAACACTGAAGCTTTCTTT.

The DNA for the CDR3 is TGTGCCAGCAGTTCCGTCGGACTAGCGGTCTACGAGCAGTACTTC. This sequence encodes CASSSVGLAVYEQYF. The V call is TRBV28, the J call TRBJ2-7; 10 positions agree with TRBD2. CDR3 size: 15 residues. Trimming at V came to 4 bases and at J to 3 bases, leaving 6 bases not matched to a gene. The germline CDR1 and CDR2 sequences are MDHEN and SYDVKM.

This sequence joins TRBV7-2 and TRBJ1-4; no definite D call. V lost 0 bases and J 7 bases, leaving 3 bases between the germline ends. Germline V gene lookup returns CDR1 SGHTA and CDR2 FQGNSA. The CDR3 covers 12 residues. The CDR3 DNA is TGTGCCAGCAGCTTAGCGCGTGAAAAACTGTTTTTT. This sequence encodes CASSLAREKLFF.

This clone came up once. The chain links TRBV9 to TRBJ1-5, with TRBD1 identical over 8 bases. With V trimmed by 5 bases and J by 7 bases, 8 bases remained unmatched. CDR1 is SGDLS, CDR2 YYNGEE, per germline. The CDR3 is made up of 14 amino acids. The CDR3 DNA follows: TGTGCCAGCAGTAAGGGGACAGGCGGGCAGCCCCAGCATTTT. It specifies CASSKGTGGQPQHF.

The rearrangement joins TRBV5-1 to TRBJ2-1; 8 nucleotides match TRBD2. J gave up 12 bases and V 2 bases, and 7 bases lay outside the gene matches. CDR1 SGHRS and CDR2 YFSETQ come from the germline V gene. The CDR3 loop spans 13 amino acids. CDR3 bases: TGCGCCAGCAGCTTCGGGACTAGATCTGCGCAGTTCTTC. It is translated as CASSFGTRSAQFF.

This sequence joins TRBV4-1 and TRBJ1-1; D is ambiguous. The CDR3 is 15 residues long. V dropped 6 bases and J dropped 4 bases, with 18 bases sitting between them. Germline CDR1 and CDR2: MGHRA and YSYEKL. DNA for the CDR3: TGCGCCAGCAGAGGGATCGGAGGACGCCGCACTGAAGCTTTCTTT. This encodes CASRGIGGRRTEAFF.

The V call is TRBV4-1, the J call TRBJ2-2, with TRBD2 matching 12 bases. This CDR3 is built from 19 residues. Germline CDR1 reads MGHRA; CDR2 reads YSYEKL. The junction had 7 bases not matched to a gene; V was cut back by 2 bases and J by 0 bases. The CDR3 DNA reads as TGCGCCAGCAGCCAACGACTAGCGGGGGAGCTCACGAACACCGGGGAGCTGTTTTTT. Its protein product is CASSQRLAGELTNTGELFF.

V and J are TRBV4-2 and TRBJ1-5, with 7 bases lining up with TRBD1. Germline V gene data show CDR1 as LGHNA and CDR2 as YNFKEQ. V dropped 6 bases and J dropped 3; count of bases not matched to a gene: 11. This CDR3 contains 16 residues. The CDR3 protein is CASSQGGTADNQPQHF. CDR3 DNA sequence: TGTGCCAGCAGTCAGGGCGGGACAGCAGACAATCAGCCCCAGCATTTT.